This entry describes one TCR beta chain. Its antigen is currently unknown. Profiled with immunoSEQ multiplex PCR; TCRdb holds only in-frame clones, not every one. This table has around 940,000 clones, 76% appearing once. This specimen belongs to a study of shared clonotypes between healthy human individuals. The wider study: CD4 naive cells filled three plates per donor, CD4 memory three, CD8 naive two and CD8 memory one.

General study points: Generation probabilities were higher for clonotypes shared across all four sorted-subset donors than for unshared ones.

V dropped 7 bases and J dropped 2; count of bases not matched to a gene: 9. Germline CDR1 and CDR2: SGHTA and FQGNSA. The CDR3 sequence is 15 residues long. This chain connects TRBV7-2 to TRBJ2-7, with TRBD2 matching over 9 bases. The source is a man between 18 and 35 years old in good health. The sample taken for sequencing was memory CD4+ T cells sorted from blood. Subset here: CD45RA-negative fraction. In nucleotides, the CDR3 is TGTGCCAGCACCCTCACGCCTAGCGGGACCTACGAGCAGTACTTC. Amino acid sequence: CASTLTPSGTYEQYF.